These 16 T cell receptor beta chains came from one sample sequenced in a study of T cell clonality in common variable immunodeficiency. Clones were read by immunoSEQ multiplex PCR, and TCRdb kept only the in-frame ones, dropping some. Listed for the sample are about 52,000 clones, none seen a single time. The sample taken for sequencing was peripheral blood mononuclear cells. The source of these receptors is a person aged 18 to 69 in good health.

This clone has at least ten counts. One end of the junction fails to match germline, which may point to a read error. Read sequence stops 3 residues before the CDR3 end, and the germline J gene provides the missing end. The V and J genes are TRBV2 and TRBJ2-3, with D tentatively TRBD2 (6 bases). The germline CDR1 and CDR2 sequences are SNHLY and FYNNEI. The CDR3 is 14 amino acids. The DNA read from the CDR3 is TGTGCCAGCAGTGGGCTAGCGCGCACGGATACG. The encoded protein is CASSGLARTDT. The CDR3 in its entirety is CASSGLARTDTQYF.

Many counts were recorded for this clone. The sequenced fragment ends 3 residues before the CDR3 boundary, so the rest is inferred from the germline J gene. The chain carries TRBV19 and TRBJ1-2; D unclear. The germline V gene encodes CDR1 LNHDA and CDR2 SQIVND (reference sequence). Deletions cut 3 bases from V and 0 bases from J, with 11 bases between. CDR3 length equals 15 residues. This chain's CDR3 is CASSISGLANYGYTF. The DNA read from the CDR3 is TGTGCCAGTAGTATCTCAGGCTTAGCTAACTATGGC.

At least ten counts were recorded for this clone. The read ends 3 residues early relative to the CDR3; the germline J gene fills the gap. Other DNA sequences within the sample encode an identical CDR3. This chain connects TRBV19 to TRBJ1-5, with D possibly TRBD1 on 6 matching bases. CDR1 is LNHDA and CDR2 is SQIVND in the germline V gene (reference sequence). The V end lost 6 bases, the J end lost 6 bases, and 9 bases lay between the germline ends. The length of the CDR3 is 12 residues. The sequenced CDR3 bases are TGTGCCAGTAGCCAGGGGTCTCAGCCC. It codes for CASSQGSQP. The full CDR3 is CASSQGSQPQHF.

Note on this clone: The observed sequence ends 3 residues before the CDR3 terminus, with the missing tail filled in from the germline J gene. The chain combines TRBV19 with TRBJ2-1; TRBD2 matches at 13 bases. There are 20 residues in the CDR3. Germline V lookup: CDR1 LNHDA, CDR2 SQIVND (reference sequence). The ends lost 1 base at V and 0 bases at J; junction bases unmatched: 9. The chain's CDR3 is CASSIVLTSGGPSSYNEQFF. The CDR3 DNA, read in part, is TGTGCCAGTAGTATAGTACTGACTAGCGGGGGGCCCAGCTCCTACAATGAG.

A word on this clone: Read sequence stops 3 residues before the CDR3 end, and the germline J gene provides the missing end. The chain carries TRBV7-9 and TRBJ2-7; TRBD2 is a possible D gene (6 bases). This CDR3 region has 15 residues. Germline V gene data show CDR1 as SEHNR and CDR2 as FQNEAQ (reference sequence). V dropped 5 bases and J dropped 6 bases, with 20 bases sitting between them. CDR3 amino acids: CASSPDTGDFGEQYF. CDR3 bases read: TGTGCCAGCAGCCCGGACACGGGGGATTTTGGCGAG.

This clone showed up many times. The CDR3 is cut off 3 residues early in the read; its end comes from the germline J gene. The V gene is TRBV6-4, the J gene TRBJ2-1; tentatively, D is TRBD1 (6 bases). CDR3 size: 14 residues. Germline lookup yields CDR1 MRHNA and CDR2 SNTAGT. Trimming removed 3 bases from V and 6 bases from J, with 12 bases in between. The CDR3 reads CASSERGTINEQFF. Partial CDR3 DNA: TGTGCCAGCAGTGAGCGTGGGACAATCAATGAG.

At least ten counts were recorded for this clone. The CDR3 end lies 3 residues beyond the end of the read and is filled in from the germline J gene. The chain links TRBV7-2 to TRBJ1-1; TRBD1 might be the D (5 bases). The germline V and J ends were trimmed by 1 base and 5 bases, with 14 bases remaining between them. CDR1 is SGHTA and CDR2 is FQGNSA in the germline V gene. The CDR3 sequence is 15 residues long. CDR3 bases read: TGTGCCAGCAGCTTAGTTTTCCAGGGATTAACTGAA. It encodes CASSLVFQGLTE. In full, the CDR3 is CASSLVFQGLTEAFF.

Remarks on this clone: This may arise from a read error, as a much more abundant clone is one base away. Coverage ceases 3 residues before the CDR3 finishes, and the germline J gene fills in the end. The chain recombines TRBV7-7 with TRBJ2-3, with D unclear. Germline CDR1 reads SSHAT; CDR2 reads FNYEAQ (reference sequence). CDR3 length: 13 amino acids. CDR3 DNA (partial): TGTGCTAGCAGCTTAGGGCTAGGTCAGCCG. Amino acid sequence: CASSLGLGQP. The entire CDR3 reads CASSLGLGQPQYF.

At least ten counts were recorded for this clone. The read is 3 residues too short to cover the CDR3 end, so that end is filled in from the germline J gene. This sequence joins TRBV5-4 and TRBJ2-5; 9 bases are a match to TRBD2. CDR1 is SGHNT and CDR2 is YYREEE in the germline V gene (reference sequence). This CDR3 is built from 15 residues. Germline trimming cut 5 bases from V and 1 base from J; bases unmatched to any gene: 6. The CDR3 reads CASRSSGEGQETQYF. The sequenced CDR3 bases are TGTGCCAGCAGGTCTAGCGGGGAAGGCCAAGAGACC.

This clone was seen more than once but under ten times. The read terminates 3 residues ahead of where the CDR3 ends, so the germline J gene completes it. The J gene is TRBJ2-3, the V gene TRBV5-1, with D possibly being TRBD1 (6 bases). Germline lookup yields CDR1 SGHRS and CDR2 YFSETQ. The CDR3 loop spans 16 amino acids. The sequenced part of the CDR3 DNA is TGCGCCAGCAGCTTGAACCCCAGGGGTGGTGGAGAGACG. Its translation: CASSLNPRGGGET. The complete CDR3 sequence is CASSLNPRGGGETQYF.

This clone was counted many times. Read sequence stops 3 residues before the CDR3 end, and the germline J gene provides the missing end. The chain carries TRBV29-1 and TRBJ1-3, with D possibly matching TRBD1 (5 bases). V lost 2 bases to trimming and J lost 9 bases, with 20 bases between them. Per germline, CDR1 SQVTM and CDR2 ANQGSEA. CDR3 size: 15 residues. The sequenced CDR3 bases are TGCAGCGTTGAATGGGGCAGAACGTTTGAGAGCACC. It specifies CSVEWGRTFEST. In full, the CDR3 reads CSVEWGRTFESTIYF.

This clone was seen repeatedly, ten times or more. From the germline J gene comes the end of the CDR3, since the read stops 3 residues before it. This chain links TRBV7-9 with TRBJ1-2; D perhaps matches TRBD1 (6 bases). CDR1 is SEHNR, CDR2 FQNEAQ, per germline (reference sequence). The CDR3 length is 12 residues. V dropped 6 bases and J dropped 3 bases, with 8 bases sitting between them. CDR3 DNA (partial): TGTGCCAGCAGAAACAGGGACTATGGC. As protein: CASRNRDYG. Given in full, the CDR3 is CASRNRDYGYTF.

This clone was seen repeatedly, ten times or more. The read finishes 3 residues shy of the CDR3 end, and the germline J gene is used to complete it. The chain is built from TRBV11-2 and TRBJ2-5; tentatively, D is TRBD2 (6 bases). This CDR3 has 13 amino acids. Germline CDR1 SGHAT, CDR2 FQNNGV. V dropped 0 bases and J dropped 5 bases, with 7 bases sitting between them. Partial CDR3 DNA: TGTGCCAGCAGCTTAGATGGAGGGGAGACC. The encoded protein is CASSLDGGET. The complete CDR3 protein is CASSLDGGETQYF.

This clone was counted at least ten times. The CDR3 end lies 3 residues beyond the end of the read and is filled in from the germline J gene. V gene TRBV2 combines with J gene TRBJ1-1; maybe TRBD1 (5 bases). V lost 5 bases and J 4 bases, leaving 8 bases between the germline ends. CDR1 and CDR2 from the germline V gene are SNHLY and FYNNEI. The length of the CDR3 is 12 residues. The CDR3 loop reads CASSSQGTEAFF. The covered CDR3 bases are TGTGCCAGCAGTTCCCAGGGCACTGAA.

This clone was counted ten times or more. Read data end 3 residues before the CDR3 end; the end is taken from the germline J gene. This chain connects TRBV18 to TRBJ2-5; D is perhaps TRBD2 (6 bases). Trimming removed 3 bases from V and 7 bases from J, with 18 bases in between. The CDR3 loop spans 15 amino acids. Germline CDR1 is KGHSH and CDR2 is LQKENI. The CDR3 reads CASSPGTPISGTQYF. Incomplete CDR3 DNA: TGTGCCAGCTCACCGGGGACTCCCATTTCAGGGACC.

At least ten counts were recorded for this clone. CDR3 sequence reads: CASSSNRGEQYF. The CDR3 bases that were read are TGTGCCAGCAGCTCGAACAGGGGCGAG. The chain links TRBV5-8 to TRBJ2-7; TRBD1 agrees at 7 bases. The CDR3 is cut off 3 residues early in the read; its end comes from the germline J gene. The CDR3 length is 12 residues. J lost 6 bases, V lost 3 bases, and 3 bases had no gene match. CDR1 and CDR2 (germline): SGHTS, YDEGEE.